The 20 T cell receptor beta chains given below trace back to one sample, sequenced in a study of OX40 agonist ivuxolimab in advanced cancers. This table comes from immunoSEQ multiplex PCR, and its TCRdb copy is limited to in-frame clones, with some not included. Among tens of thousands of clones listed, 85% were seen once. The sequencing used CD4+ or CD8+ T cells sorted from blood, collected in a trial of the OX40 agonist ivuxolimab. These receptor sequences come from an adult with an advanced solid tumor such as melanoma, head and neck, liver or kidney cancer.

The chain carries TRBV5-6 and TRBJ1-4; TRBD1 might be the D (6 bases). This CDR3 spans 14 amino acids. Germline CDR1 is SGHDT and CDR2 is YYEEEE. V shed 4 bases and J shed 8 bases, with 15 bases lying between them. The CDR3 DNA is TGTGCCAGCAGCCCTCGGGACACCGAGGAAAAACTGTTTTTT. This sequence encodes CASSPRDTEEKLFF.

The chain recombines TRBV7-3 with TRBJ2-1; the D gene could be TRBD1 or TRBD2 (6 bases each). CDR3 length: 16 amino acids. Germline CDR1 is SGHTA and CDR2 is FQGTGA. V lost 5 bases and J lost 6, with 20 bases in between. CDR3 in amino acids: CASSLGAGGVGNEQFF. In nucleotides, the CDR3 is TGTGCCAGCAGCCTGGGGGCGGGCGGGGTCGGCAATGAGCAGTTCTTC.

The chain links TRBV21-1 to TRBJ1-4. TRBV21-1 is given as a pseudogene. The CDR3 contains 12 residues. CDR3: CASSKVPEKLFF. DNA of the CDR3: TGTGCCAGCAGCAAGGTCCCCGAAAAACTGTTTTTT.

This clone was observed a single time. This chain uses TRBV9 with TRBJ2-2; maybe TRBD2 (5 bases). Trimming took off 5 bases at V and 1 base at J, with 6 bases between the two ends. The CDR3 contains 13 residues. Germline lookup yields CDR1 SGDLS and CDR2 YYNGEE. CDR3 region: CASREGNTGELFF. Here the CDR3 DNA reads TGTGCCAGCAGAGAGGGGAACACCGGGGAGCTGTTTTTT.

The chain is built from TRBV5-6 and TRBJ2-1; 7 bases match TRBD2. V shed 4 bases and J 3 bases; nucleotides not matched to a gene: 7. Germline assignment: CDR1 SGHDT and CDR2 YYEEEE. This CDR3 contains 15 residues. CDR3 DNA sequence: TGTGCCAGCAGCCCCGTTATAGCGGGCTACAATGAGCAGTTCTTC. As protein: CASSPVIAGYNEQFF.

The count of this clone is one. The V gene is TRBV7-2, the J gene TRBJ2-3, with TRBD1 matching over 9 bases. This CDR3 region has 15 residues. V shed 5 bases, J shed 3 bases, and the junction held 6 bases outside the gene matches. The germline gives CDR1 SGHTA, CDR2 FQGNSA. The chain's CDR3 is CASSPDRGGTDTQYF. CDR3 nucleotide sequence: TGTGCCAGCAGCCCCGACAGGGGGGGTACAGATACGCAGTATTTT.

The chain is built from TRBV19 and TRBJ2-1; 13 bases align to TRBD2. J gave up 7 bases and V 0 bases, and 3 bases lay outside the gene matches. From germline, CDR1 is LNHDA and CDR2 SQIVND (reference sequence). The CDR3 consists of 16 residues. As DNA, the CDR3 is TGTGCCAGTAGTATAGACCCGGGACTAGCGGGAAATGAGCAGTTCTTC. Protein: CASSIDPGLAGNEQFF. The complete variable domain, with remaining parts taken from reference TRBV19 and TRBJ2-1, reads DGGITQSPKYLFRKEGQNVTLSCEQNLNHDAMYWYRQDPGQGLRLIYYSQIVNDFQKGDIAEGYSVSREKKESFPLTVTSAQKNPTAFYLCASSIDPGLAGNEQFFGPGTRLTVL.

The table lists this clone with a count of one. The chain uses TRBV19 and TRBJ1-5; no reliable D call. Deletions cut 5 bases from V and 4 bases from J, with 18 bases between. This CDR3 has 16 residues. Germline assignment: CDR1 LNHDA and CDR2 SQIVND (reference sequence). The CDR3 loop reads CASSFFFRQTNQPQHF. The CDR3 nucleotides are TGTGCCAGTAGTTTTTTCTTTCGCCAGACTAATCAGCCCCAGCATTTT.

The chain links TRBV10-1 to TRBJ2-3; D gene uncertain. Between the trimmed V and J ends, which lost 1 base and 2 bases, there was a span of 10 bases. Germline V gives CDR1 WNHNN, CDR2 SYGVQD (reference sequence). This CDR3 region has 15 residues. The CDR3 reads CASSEFRLHTDTQYF. The CDR3 DNA sequence: TGCGCCAGCAGTGAGTTTCGTCTACACACAGATACGCAGTATTTT.

The chain uses TRBV2 and TRBJ2-5, with a tentative D call TRBD2 (6 bases). This CDR3 is 12 amino acids long. Between the trimmed V and J ends, which lost 6 bases and 7 bases, there was a span of 12 bases. Germline-derived CDR1 and CDR2 are SNHLY and FYNNEI. The CDR3 bases are TGTGCCAGCAGGTTAAAAGCGGGGACCCAGTACTTC. It encodes CASRLKAGTQYF.

The chain employs TRBV6-1 and TRBJ2-7; 9 bases are a match to TRBD1. Trimming at V came to 4 bases and at J to 6 bases, leaving 7 bases not matched to a gene. CDR3 length equals 14 residues. Germline CDR1 reads MNHNS; CDR2 reads SASEGT. DNA for the CDR3: TGTGCCAGCAGTGCCGGGACAGGGCTGAGCGAGCAGTACTTC. This translates into CASSAGTGLSEQYF.

This clone appeared a few times. V usage is TRBV2 and J usage is TRBJ1-5; D remains unclear. This CDR3 comprises 15 residues. Germline-derived CDR1 and CDR2 are SNHLY and FYNNEI. With 5 bases removed from V and 0 bases from J, the gap between germline ends came to 11 bases. CDR3 residues: CASSFQSFSNQPQHF. The CDR3 DNA sequence: TGTGCCAGCAGTTTCCAGAGTTTTAGCAATCAGCCCCAGCATTTT.

The V gene is TRBV5-4, the J gene TRBJ1-5; a weak D match, TRBD1 (6 bases). V was pared by 0 bases and J by 4 bases, with 20 bases between. Germline loops: CDR1 SGHNT, CDR2 YYREEE (reference sequence). The CDR3 runs 18 residues. The CDR3 bases are TGTGCCAGCAGCTTGGAGGGACATAAAGAAAAGGCAAATCAGCCCCAGCATTTT. Amino acids: CASSLEGHKEKANQPQHF.

The CDR3 DNA is TGTGCCAGCAGTTGGTACACTGAAGCTTTCTTT. Its protein is CASSWYTEAFF. V is TRBV6-5 and J is TRBJ1-1, with D uncertain. Trimming removed 4 bases from V and 3 bases from J, with 3 bases in between. Germline-derived CDR1 and CDR2 are MNHEY and SVGAGI. The CDR3 contains 11 residues.

The gene calls are TRBV29-1 and TRBJ2-7; 10 bases align to TRBD1. V shed 4 bases, J shed 3 bases, and the junction held 6 bases outside the gene matches. Germline values: CDR1 SQVTM, CDR2 ANQGSEA. The CDR3 extends over 14 amino acids. The CDR3 DNA sequence: TGCAGCGTTGGCCGACAGGGGGCGAACTACGAGCAGTACTTC. Its translation is CSVGRQGANYEQYF.

The chain joins TRBV30 to TRBJ1-5, with 10 nucleotides matching TRBD1. The V gene's germline CDR1 is GTSNPN and CDR2 SVGIG (reference sequence). The CDR3 covers 15 residues. The trim removed 0 bases at V and 3 bases at J, leaving 2 bases unmatched. CDR3 DNA: TGTGCCTGGAGTGTGGGACAGGGGAACAATCAGCCCCAGCATTTT. This sequence encodes CAWSVGQGNNQPQHF.

The genes are TRBV6-5 and TRBJ1-1; TRBD1 aligns across 7 bases. With 6 bases clipped from V and 5 bases from J, the junction kept 9 bases outside the gene matches. CDR1 is MNHEY and CDR2 is SVGAGI in the germline V gene. This CDR3 has 14 residues. The CDR3 bases are TGTGCCAGCAGCCGTCGTCCAGGGGGGACTGAAGCTTTCTTT. Amino acids: CASSRRPGGTEAFF.

V usage is TRBV7-9 and J usage is TRBJ2-7, with 10 nucleotides matching TRBD1. The V gene end was trimmed by 1 base and the J gene end by 2 bases; junction bases not matched to a gene: 8. The CDR3 totals 17 residues. Per germline, CDR1 SEHNR and CDR2 FQNEAQ (reference sequence). CDR3 sequence: CASSLEKRDRGPYEQYF. DNA for the CDR3: TGTGCCAGCAGCTTAGAGAAGCGGGACAGGGGACCCTACGAGCAGTACTTC. Drawing the rest from reference TRBV7-9 and TRBJ2-7, the complete variable domain is DTGVSQNPRHKITKRGQNVTFRCDPISEHNRLYWYRQTLGQGPEFLTYFQNEAQLEKSRLLSDRFSAERPKGSFSTLEIQRTEQGDSAMYLCASSLEKRDRGPYEQYFGPGTRLTVT.

The chain joins TRBV2 to TRBJ2-7; 7 bases line up with TRBD2. V dropped 6 bases and J dropped 6; count of bases not matched to a gene: 5. Germline assignment: CDR1 SNHLY and CDR2 FYNNEI. The CDR3 length is 12 residues. In DNA, the CDR3 is TGTGCCAGCAGGGGAGGGACTCCCGAGCAGTACTTC. Encoded protein: CASRGGTPEQYF.

The chain couples TRBV2 to TRBJ1-5, with D maybe TRBD1 (5 bases). The CDR3 consists of 15 residues. With 6 bases removed from V and 0 bases from J, the gap between germline ends came to 12 bases. The V gene's germline CDR1 is SNHLY and CDR2 FYNNEI. The CDR3 is CASSVDRYSNQPQHF. CDR3 sequence (DNA): TGTGCCAGCAGCGTTGACAGATATAGCAATCAGCCCCAGCATTTT. Full variable domain (rest looked up from reference TRBV2 and TRBJ1-5): EPEVTQTPSHQVTQMGQEVILRCVPISNHLYFYWYRQILGQKVEFLVSFYNNEISEKSEIFDDQFSVERPDGSNFTLKIRSTKLEDSAMYFCASSVDRYSNQPQHFGDGTRLSIL.